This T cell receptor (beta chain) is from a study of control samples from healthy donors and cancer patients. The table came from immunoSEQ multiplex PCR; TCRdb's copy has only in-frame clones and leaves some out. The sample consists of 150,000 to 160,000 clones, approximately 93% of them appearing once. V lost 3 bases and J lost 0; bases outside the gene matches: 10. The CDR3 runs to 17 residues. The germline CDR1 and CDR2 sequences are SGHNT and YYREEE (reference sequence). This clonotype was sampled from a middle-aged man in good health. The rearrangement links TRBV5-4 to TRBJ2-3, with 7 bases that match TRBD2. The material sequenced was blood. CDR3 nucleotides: TGTGCCAGCAGCTCCCCGGGGCTAGCGGAGAGCACAGATACGCAGTATTTT. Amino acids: CASSSPGLAESTDTQYF.